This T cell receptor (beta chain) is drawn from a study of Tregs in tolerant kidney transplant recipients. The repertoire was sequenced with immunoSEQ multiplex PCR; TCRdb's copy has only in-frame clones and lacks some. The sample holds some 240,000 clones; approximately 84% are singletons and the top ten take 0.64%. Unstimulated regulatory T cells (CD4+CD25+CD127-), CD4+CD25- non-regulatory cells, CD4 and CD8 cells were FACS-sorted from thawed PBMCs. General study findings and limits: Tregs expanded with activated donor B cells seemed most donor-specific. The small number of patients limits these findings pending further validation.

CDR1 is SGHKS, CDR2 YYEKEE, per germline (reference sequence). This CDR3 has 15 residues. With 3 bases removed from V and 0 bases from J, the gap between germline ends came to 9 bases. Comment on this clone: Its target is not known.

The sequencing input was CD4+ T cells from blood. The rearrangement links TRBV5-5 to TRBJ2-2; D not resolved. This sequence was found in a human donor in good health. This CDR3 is CASSSDGTNTGELFF. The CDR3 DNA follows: TGTGCCAGCAGCTCCGACGGAACGAACACCGGGGAGCTGTTTTTT.